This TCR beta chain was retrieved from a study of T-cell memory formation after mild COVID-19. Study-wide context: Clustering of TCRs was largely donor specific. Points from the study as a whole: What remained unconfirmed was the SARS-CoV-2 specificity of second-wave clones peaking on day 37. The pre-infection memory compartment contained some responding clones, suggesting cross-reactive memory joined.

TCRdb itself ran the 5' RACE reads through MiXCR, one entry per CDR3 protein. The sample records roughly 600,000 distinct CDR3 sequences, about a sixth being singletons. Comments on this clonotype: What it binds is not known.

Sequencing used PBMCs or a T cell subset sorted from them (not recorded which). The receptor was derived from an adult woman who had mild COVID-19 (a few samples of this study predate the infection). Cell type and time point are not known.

DNA for the CDR3: TGTGCCAGCAGCTTAGGGCATGGGGAGCAGTACTTC. Its translation: CASSLGHGEQYF. The chain carries TRBV7-2 and TRBJ2-7; no definite D call. V was shortened by 1 base and J by 7 bases, with 8 bases between the two germline ends. CDR3 size: 12 residues. CDR1 is SGHTA and CDR2 is FQGNSA in the germline V gene.